The 28 T cell receptor beta chains below were found in one sample sequenced in a study of identical twins. TCRdb passed the 5' RACE reads through MiXCR, listing each CDR3 protein once. The table has 260,000 or so distinct CDR3 sequences, approximately 6.8% seen once. The same data also contributed to another study, on yellow fever vaccine responses in identical twins.

The sequenced sample was CD8+ T cells sorted from blood. These receptors were obtained from a woman between 18 and 29 years old in good health.

In this sample, this clonotype turned up many times. The CDR3 is CASSFPGPNSEKLFF. In DNA, the CDR3 is TGTGCCAGCAGCTTCCCGGGACCCAATTCTGAAAAACTGTTTTTT. The rearrangement joins TRBV7-9 to TRBJ1-4, with a tentative D call TRBD1 (5 bases). The length of the CDR3 is 15 residues. From germline, CDR1 is SEHNR and CDR2 FQNEAQ (reference sequence). V shed 3 bases and J shed 7 bases, with 15 bases lying between them.

This clonotype was recorded many times. This sequence joins TRBV5-1 and TRBJ2-7, with D possibly matching TRBD1 (6 bases). CDR1 is SGHRS and CDR2 is YFSETQ in the germline V gene. The CDR3 covers 15 residues. V shed 4 bases and J shed 6 bases, with 20 bases lying between them. This CDR3 reads CASSQNNRAGGEQYF. CDR3 in DNA: TGCGCCAGCAGCCAAAACAACAGGGCCGGCGGCGAGCAGTACTTC.

This clonotype was recorded at least ten times. The rearrangement joins TRBV27 to TRBJ2-3, with no clear D. This CDR3 spans 15 amino acids. Trimming took off 4 bases at V and 0 bases at J, with 11 bases between the two ends. Germline CDR1 MNHEY, CDR2 SMNVEV (reference sequence). The CDR3 region is CASSSTFSSTDTQYF. The CDR3 DNA is TGTGCCAGCAGTTCGACCTTTTCAAGCACAGATACGCAGTATTTT.

This clonotype was found many times. This sequence joins TRBV29-1 and TRBJ2-7; TRBD1 matches at 8 bases. CDR3 length: 14 amino acids. V was pared by 2 bases and J by 6 bases, with 9 bases of the junction left unmatched. From germline, CDR1 is SQVTM and CDR2 ANQGSEA. CDR3 DNA: TGCAGCGTTGAAACGGGACAGGTAAACCGCGAGCAGTACTTC. It is translated as CSVETGQVNREQYF.

This clonotype occurred a few times. The CDR3 is CASSSGASYGYTF. The CDR3 DNA is TGTGCCAGCAGCTCGGGGGCCAGCTATGGCTACACCTTC. The chain is built from TRBV5-6 and TRBJ1-2; weak D call: TRBD1 (6 bases). Trimming removed 3 bases from V and 4 bases from J, with 10 bases in between. This CDR3 spans 13 amino acids. Germline V gives CDR1 SGHDT, CDR2 YYEEEE. Filled out from reference TRBV5-6 and TRBJ1-2, the complete variable domain reads DAGVTQSPTHLIKTRGQQVTLRCSPKSGHDTVSWYQQALGQGPQFIFQYYEEEERQRGNFPDRFSGHQFPNYSSELNVNALLLGDSALYLCASSSGASYGYTFGSGTRLTVV.

This clonotype was recorded a few times. The chain recombines TRBV6-5 with TRBJ2-5; 8 bases line up with TRBD1. The germline V gene encodes CDR1 MNHEY and CDR2 SVGAGI. The CDR3 length is 15 residues. V lost 4 bases to trimming and J lost 5 bases; unmatched junction nucleotides: 9. CDR3 DNA: TGTGCCAGCAGTTTCACTCAGGGGGCTGGGGAGACCCAGTACTTC. Translation: CASSFTQGAGETQYF.

The rearrangement links TRBV4-1 to TRBJ2-2; 9 nucleotides align to TRBD1. Trimming removed 4 bases from V and 2 bases from J; junction bases left unmatched: 11. Germline V gene data show CDR1 as MGHRA and CDR2 as YSYEKL. This CDR3 region has 18 residues. The CDR3 nucleotides read TGCGCCAGCAGCCTATGGGACAGGGTCAACTTCAACACCGGGGAGCTGTTTTTT. Protein sequence: CASSLWDRVNFNTGELFF.

This chain uses TRBV27 with TRBJ2-3, with D perhaps matching TRBD1 or TRBD2 (5 bases each). The CDR3 is 16 residues long. The germline gives CDR1 MNHEY, CDR2 SMNVEV (reference sequence). V shed 5 bases and J shed 2 bases, with 17 bases lying between them. CDR3 sequence reads: CASSNRDLDYTDTQYF. DNA for the CDR3: TGTGCCAGCAGTAACCGGGACCTCGATTACACAGATACGCAGTATTTT.

This clonotype was seen a few times. The chain has TRBV6-1 and TRBJ1-2; the D gene is possibly TRBD1 (6 bases). V was cut by 2 bases and J by 4 bases, with 20 bases left in between. CDR3 size: 17 residues. Germline CDR1 reads MNHNS; CDR2 reads SASEGT. For the CDR3, the DNA is TGTGCCAGCAGTGAAAATAGGGACACTCCAGGCGGCTATGGCTACACCTTC. This sequence encodes CASSENRDTPGGYGYTF.

This clonotype was recorded only once. Compared with germline, one end of the junction differs, possibly owing to a read error. This chain uses TRBV12-3 or TRBV12-4 with TRBJ2-1, with 11 bases lining up with TRBD2. The CDR3 covers 14 residues. The CDR3 sequence is CASSPLAGGVEQSF. The CDR3 coding sequence is TGTGCCAGCAGCCCTCTAGCGGGGGGTGTTGAGCAGTCCTTC.

This clonotype was seen many times. The J gene is TRBJ1-1, the V gene TRBV5-1; the D gene is possibly TRBD1 (5 bases). Between the trimmed V and J ends, which lost 4 bases and 4 bases, there was a span of 23 bases. Germline V gene lookup returns CDR1 SGHRS and CDR2 YFSETQ. The CDR3 loop spans 17 amino acids. The CDR3 is CASSLRGEGRSFTEAFF. The CDR3, as DNA: TGCGCCAGCAGCCTAAGAGGGGAGGGGAGGTCTTTCACTGAAGCTTTCTTT.

Here the CDR3 DNA reads TGTGCCAGCAATTTGCGGGGTGCCTATGACCACGAGCAGTACTTC. It is translated as CASNLRGAYDHEQYF. V and J are TRBV12-3 or TRBV12-4 and TRBJ2-7, with TRBD2 as a possible D gene (6 bases). V was clipped by 7 bases and J by 5 bases, with 21 bases between them. CDR3 length equals 15 residues.

This clonotype was counted at least ten times. The gene calls are TRBV5-1 and TRBJ1-5; D may be TRBD1 (5 bases). Germline V lookup: CDR1 SGHRS, CDR2 YFSETQ. V was cut by 0 bases and J by 4 bases, with 11 bases left in between. The CDR3 runs 15 residues. CDR3 DNA sequence: TGCGCCAGCAGCTTGGCCGGGACTCCTAATCAGCCCCAGCATTTT. Amino acid sequence: CASSLAGTPNQPQHF.

This clonotype was detected only a few times. This chain uses TRBV7-9 with TRBJ1-1; 10 bases fit TRBD1. Germline loops: CDR1 SEHNR, CDR2 FQNEAQ (reference sequence). The CDR3 extends over 15 amino acids. Losses at the gene ends were 5 bases for V and 2 bases for J; bases not matched to a gene: 5. CDR3 nucleotides: TGTGCCAGCAGCGGGGACAGGGGAATAAACACTGAAGCTTTCTTT. It translates to CASSGDRGINTEAFF.

V is TRBV9 and J is TRBJ2-1; D is unclear. Per germline, CDR1 SGDLS and CDR2 YYNGEE. V lost 5 bases and J 10 bases, leaving 7 bases between the germline ends. The CDR3 runs 10 residues. CDR3 residues: CASRDREQFF. DNA for the CDR3: TGTGCCAGCAGGGACCGGGAGCAGTTCTTC.

In this sample, this clonotype turned up a few times. The chain carries TRBV21-1 and TRBJ2-7; TRBD2, the table's D call, lacks a check against the DNA. TRBV21-1 is described as a pseudogene. The CDR3 length is 16 residues. CDR3 sequence reads: CASSAWGEPDVGEQYF. Here the CDR3 DNA reads TGTGCCAGCAGCGCCTGGGGAGAACCCGACGTCGGCGAGCAGTACTTC.

This clonotype was detected many times. V and J are TRBV5-1 and TRBJ1-2; D might be TRBD1 (5 bases). Between the trimmed V and J ends, which lost 4 bases and 4 bases, there was a span of 32 bases. Germline V gene data show CDR1 as SGHRS and CDR2 as YFSETQ. The CDR3 is 20 residues long. CDR3 DNA sequence: TGCGCCAGCAGCCCTGTTCCCCTGGGGACTTCAAATATACTGGGCTATGGCTACACCTTC. Encoded protein: CASSPVPLGTSNILGYGYTF.

This chain joins TRBV7-2 and TRBJ2-1; 11 bases align to TRBD2. The CDR3 is 15 residues long. Germline loops: CDR1 SGHTA, CDR2 FQGNSA. The ends lost 3 bases at V and 7 bases at J; junction bases unmatched: 5. CDR3 coding DNA: TGTGCCAGCAGCTTCGCACTAGCGGGAGTAAATGAGCAGTTCTTC. Its translation: CASSFALAGVNEQFF. Drawing the rest from reference TRBV7-2 and TRBJ2-1, the complete variable domain is GAGVSQSPSNKVTEKGKDVELRCDPISGHTALYWYRQSLGQGLEFLIYFQGNSAPDKSGLPSDRFSAERTGGSVSTLTIQRTQQEDSAVYLCASSFALAGVNEQFFGPGTRLTVL.

This clonotype was counted a few times. The chain recombines TRBV12-3 or TRBV12-4 with TRBJ1-3; D call uncertain. V lost 2 bases, J lost 0 bases, and 11 bases lay in between. The CDR3 consists of 16 residues. The CDR3 spells CASSLSSGYSGNTIYF. The DNA of the CDR3 is TGTGCCAGCAGTTTAAGCTCCGGATACTCTGGAAACACCATATATTTT.

The chain employs TRBV5-4 and TRBJ2-1; D might be TRBD1 (5 bases). In germline, CDR1 is SGHNT, CDR2 YYREEE (reference sequence). This CDR3 contains 14 residues. Between the trimmed V and J ends, which lost 5 bases and 7 bases, there was a span of 16 bases. The CDR3 DNA reads TGTGCCAGCAGTTTAGGGGCGGCCTTTAATGAGCAGTTCTTC. It is translated as CASSLGAAFNEQFF. Combining the CDR3 with reference TRBV5-4 and TRBJ2-1 gives the whole variable domain ETGVTQSPTHLIKTRGQQVTLRCSSQSGHNTVSWYQQALGQGPQFIFQYYREEENGRGNFPPRFSGLQFPNYSSELNVNALELDDSALYLCASSLGAAFNEQFFGPGTRLTVL.

This clonotype was seen repeatedly, ten times or more. The chain is built from TRBV24-1 and TRBJ2-6; D is undetermined. The V end lost 3 bases, the J end lost 0 bases, and 8 bases lay between the germline ends. The CDR3 contains 16 residues. Germline V gene sequence: CDR1 KGHDR, CDR2 SFDVKD. The CDR3 here is CATSDTALSGANVLTF. CDR3 nucleotides: TGTGCCACCAGTGATACGGCCCTCTCTGGGGCCAACGTCCTGACTTTC.

This clonotype came up a few times. The chain uses TRBV27 and TRBJ2-2, with TRBD2 as a possible D gene (5 bases). Trimming left V 6 bases short and J 0 bases short, with 11 bases between. The CDR3 sequence is 15 residues long. Germline assignment: CDR1 MNHEY and CDR2 SMNVEV (reference sequence). CDR3 protein: CASRASGANTGELFF. For the CDR3, the DNA is TGTGCCAGCAGGGCCAGCGGCGCGAACACCGGGGAGCTGTTTTTT.

This clonotype was counted at least ten times. The CDR3 protein is CASSLEGQIFESTDTQYF. CDR3 sequence (DNA): TGTGCCAGCAGCTTGGAGGGACAGATCTTCGAGAGCACAGATACGCAGTATTTT. The chain couples TRBV5-6 to TRBJ2-3; 7 bases match TRBD1. The CDR3 consists of 18 residues. V gave up 0 bases and J gave up 0 bases; unmatched junction bases: 10. CDR1 is SGHDT and CDR2 is YYEEEE in the germline V gene.

The chain combines TRBV9 with TRBJ2-2; 7 bases align to TRBD1. Germline V gives CDR1 SGDLS, CDR2 YYNGEE. The CDR3 spans 15 residues. Germline trimming cut 4 bases from V and 6 bases from J; bases unmatched to any gene: 9. The CDR3 coding sequence is TGTGCCAGCAGCCCAGGTACAGGGGATCCCGGGGAGCTGTTTTTT. It codes for CASSPGTGDPGELFF.

There are many counts of this clonotype. The gene calls are TRBV7-9 and TRBJ2-1; the match to TRBD2 covers 12 bases. Germline CDR1 and CDR2: SEHNR and FQNEAQ (reference sequence). V trimming: 4 bases; J trimming: 2 bases; junction bases outside the gene matches: 3. The CDR3 has 16 amino acids. In nucleotides, the CDR3 is TGTGCCAGCAGCTCTACTAGCGGGAGGACCTACAATGAGCAGTTCTTC. Its protein is CASSSTSGRTYNEQFF.

This clonotype came up many times. The J gene is TRBJ2-7, the V gene TRBV9; 12 bases match TRBD2. Germline V gene sequence: CDR1 SGDLS, CDR2 YYNGEE. V was pared by 4 bases and J by 3 bases, with 5 bases of the junction left unmatched. The CDR3 length is 15 residues. The CDR3 nucleotides are TGTGCCAGCAGCCCCCGACTAGCGGGAGACTACGAGCAGTACTTC. Its translation is CASSPRLAGDYEQYF.

This clonotype showed up many times. This sequence joins TRBV27 and TRBJ2-3; no clear D. Germline assignment: CDR1 MNHEY and CDR2 SMNVEV (reference sequence). Trimming stripped 7 bases from V and 6 bases from J, with 11 bases between. This CDR3 comprises 12 residues. The chain's CDR3 is CASNPSGDTQYF. The CDR3 region has the DNA TGTGCCAGCAACCCCTCCGGGGATACGCAGTATTTT.

This clonotype was observed a handful of times. The chain has TRBV7-9 and TRBJ2-5, with 9 bases matching TRBD1. Germline CDR1 SEHNR, CDR2 FQNEAQ (reference sequence). The CDR3 consists of 16 residues. The trim removed 5 bases at V and 2 bases at J, leaving 9 bases unmatched. The CDR3 DNA is TGTGCCAGCAGCGACCGGGACAGGGAGGATCAAGAGACCCAGTACTTC. Its translation is CASSDRDREDQETQYF.